The source of this T cell receptor (beta chain) is a study of a mutant IDH1 vaccine in newly diagnosed glioma. Study overall: Once 4-6 weeks had passed after radiotherapy alone, vaccination started, or it started with temozolomide cycles.

Trimming removed 3 bases from V and 1 base from J, with 14 bases in between. CDR3 length: 16 amino acids. CDR1 SGHRS and CDR2 YFSETQ come from the germline V gene. Measured with immunoSEQ multiplex PCR; TCRdb has only the in-frame clones, and not every one. The sample consists of roughly 86,000 clones, under 90% of them appearing once. Time point of the sample: week 47, end of study. Vaccination comprised doses that each held 300 ug of mutant IDH1 20-mer peptide, plus topical imiquimod. About this clone itself: Antigen: not known.

Sample: PBMCs, taken from a glioma patient whose treatment included an IDH1 peptide vaccine. The TCR originated in a woman aged 45 to 65 with glioma. The genes are TRBV5-1 and TRBJ1-5; D is perhaps TRBD1 (6 bases). The DNA for the CDR3 is TGCGCCAGCAGCTCAGGGGAAAGGGGAAGCAATCAGCCCCAGCATTTT. Residues: CASSSGERGSNQPQHF.